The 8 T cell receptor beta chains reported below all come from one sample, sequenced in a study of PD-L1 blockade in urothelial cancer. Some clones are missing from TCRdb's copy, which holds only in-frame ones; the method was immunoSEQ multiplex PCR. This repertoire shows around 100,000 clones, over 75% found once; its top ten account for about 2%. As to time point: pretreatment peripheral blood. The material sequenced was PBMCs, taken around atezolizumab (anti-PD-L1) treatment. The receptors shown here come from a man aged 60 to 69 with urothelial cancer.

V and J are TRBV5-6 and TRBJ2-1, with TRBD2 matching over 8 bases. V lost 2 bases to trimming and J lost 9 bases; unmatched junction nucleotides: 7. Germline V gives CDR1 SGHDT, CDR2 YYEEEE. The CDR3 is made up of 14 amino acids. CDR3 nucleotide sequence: TGTGCCAGCAGCTTCCTTGCGGGGGGAGCTGAGCAGTTCTTC. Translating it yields CASSFLAGGAEQFF. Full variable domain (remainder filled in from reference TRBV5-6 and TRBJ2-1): DAGVTQSPTHLIKTRGQQVTLRCSPKSGHDTVSWYQQALGQGPQFIFQYYEEEERQRGNFPDRFSGHQFPNYSSELNVNALLLGDSALYLCASSFLAGGAEQFFGPGTRLTVL.

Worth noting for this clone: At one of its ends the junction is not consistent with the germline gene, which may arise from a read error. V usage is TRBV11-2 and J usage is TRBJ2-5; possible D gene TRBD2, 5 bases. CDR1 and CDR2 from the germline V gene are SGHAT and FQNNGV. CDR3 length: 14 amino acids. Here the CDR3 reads CASSLEALGETQYF. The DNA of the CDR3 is TGTGCCAGCAGCCTAGAAGCACTAGGGGAGACCCAGTACTTC.

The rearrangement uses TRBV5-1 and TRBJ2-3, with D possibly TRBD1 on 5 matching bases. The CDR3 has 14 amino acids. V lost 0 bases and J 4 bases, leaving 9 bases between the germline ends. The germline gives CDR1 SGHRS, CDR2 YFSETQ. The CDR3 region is CASSLGQGSDTQYF. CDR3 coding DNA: TGCGCCAGCAGCTTGGGGCAGGGATCAGATACGCAGTATTTT.

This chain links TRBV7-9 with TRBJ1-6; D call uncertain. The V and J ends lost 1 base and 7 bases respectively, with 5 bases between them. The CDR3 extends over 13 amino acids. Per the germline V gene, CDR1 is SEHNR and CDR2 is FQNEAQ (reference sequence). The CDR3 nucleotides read TGTGCCAGCAGCTTAGGCGAGAATTCACCCCTCCACTTT. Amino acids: CASSLGENSPLHF.

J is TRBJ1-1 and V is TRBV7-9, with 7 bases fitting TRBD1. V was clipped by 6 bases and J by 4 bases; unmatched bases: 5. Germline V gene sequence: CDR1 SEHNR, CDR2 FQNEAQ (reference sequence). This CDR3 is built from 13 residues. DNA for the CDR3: TGTGCCAGCAGTCCATCAGGGGGCACTGAAGCTTTCTTT. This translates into CASSPSGGTEAFF.

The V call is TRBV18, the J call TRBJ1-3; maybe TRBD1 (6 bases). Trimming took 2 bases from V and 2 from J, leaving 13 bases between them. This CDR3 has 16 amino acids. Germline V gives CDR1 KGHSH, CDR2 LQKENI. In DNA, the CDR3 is TGTGCCAGCTCACCAACTCAGGGGAAGACTGGAAACACCATATATTTT. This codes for CASSPTQGKTGNTIYF. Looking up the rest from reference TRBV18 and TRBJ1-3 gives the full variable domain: NAGVMQNPRHLVRRRGQEARLRCSPMKGHSHVYWYRQLPEEGLKFMVYLQKENIIDESGMPKERFSAEFPKEGPSILRIQQVVRGDSAAYFCASSPTQGKTGNTIYFGEGSWLTVV.

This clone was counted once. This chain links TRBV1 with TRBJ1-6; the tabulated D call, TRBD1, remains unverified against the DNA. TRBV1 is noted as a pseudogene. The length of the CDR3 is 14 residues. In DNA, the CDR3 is TGCACCAGCAGCCAAGGCCAGGGTAATTCACCCCTCCACTTT. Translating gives CTSSQGQGNSPLHF.

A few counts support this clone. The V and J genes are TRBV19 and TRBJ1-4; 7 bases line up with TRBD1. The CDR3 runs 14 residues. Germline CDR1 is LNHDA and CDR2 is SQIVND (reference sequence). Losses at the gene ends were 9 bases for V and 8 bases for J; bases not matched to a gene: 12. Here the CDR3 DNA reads TGTGCCAGCGAGAGGGGGCTGAGAGGCGAAAAACTGTTTTTT. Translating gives CASERGLRGEKLFF.